This T cell receptor (beta chain) came from a study of shared clonotypes between healthy human individuals. Study-wide context: A donor's plate count was three for CD4 naive and three for CD4 memory; CD8 naive had two and CD8 memory one.

Findings and caveats of the study: Across subsets, estimated richness was generally greater for naive than for memory populations.

Method: immunoSEQ multiplex PCR; TCRdb's copy keeps in-frame clones and lacks some. This table has hundreds of thousands of clones, less than 80% appearing once. Germline CDR1 ENHRY, CDR2 SYGVKD. There are 17 residues in the CDR3. The germline V and J ends were trimmed by 4 bases and 0 bases, with 19 bases remaining between them. A note on this clone: Its antigen is currently unknown.

Sequenced: memory CD4+ T cells sorted from blood. Subset reported: CD45RA-negative fraction. J is TRBJ2-7 and V is TRBV10-3; the D gene is possibly TRBD2 (7 bases). The receptor was isolated from a woman aged 25-40 years in good health. DNA of the CDR3: TGTGCCATCAGTGGGGGGGGCCGCCCCCTGAGCTCCTACGAGCAGTACTTC. Protein: CAISGGGRPLSSYEQYF.